This T cell receptor beta chain stems from a study of Ad26.COV2.S vaccination and SARS-CoV-2 variants. Study at large: In the COV1001 trial, the donor was in the Ad26.COV2.S arm. Study findings and constraints: After vaccination, substantial breadth of spike-specific CD8+ and CD4+ responses was reported. Possibly, TCR breadth and depth analyses underestimated total T cell responses.

Generated by immunoSEQ multiplex PCR, the TCRdb table keeps only in-frame clones and is missing some. The sample shows approximately 460,000 clones, roughly nine tenths of them seen only once. As for treatment: roughly 19 received Ad26.COV2.S at low or high dose, single or two shots; 5 received placebo; per-sample allocation not given. After the first vaccine or placebo injection, samples were drawn on day 63. As its vector, the vaccine had Ad26, which expressed Wuhan-strain SARS-CoV-2 spike. Regarding this clone: What it recognizes is unknown.

J was trimmed by 0 bases and V by 4 bases; bases with no gene match: 10. In germline, CDR1 is GTSNPN, CDR2 SVGIG (reference sequence). The CDR3 sequence is 16 residues long. The V and J genes are TRBV30 and TRBJ1-1; 8 nucleotides line up with TRBD1. The sequences come from peripheral blood, collected in a trial of Ad26.COV2.S vaccine versus placebo. The origin of this receptor is a person aged 18-65 years who received the Ad26.COV2.S COVID-19 vaccine or a placebo. The CDR3 region has the DNA TGTGCCTGGAACCCGGACAGGGCCTTAATGAACACTGAAGCTTTCTTT. Protein sequence: CAWNPDRALMNTEAFF.